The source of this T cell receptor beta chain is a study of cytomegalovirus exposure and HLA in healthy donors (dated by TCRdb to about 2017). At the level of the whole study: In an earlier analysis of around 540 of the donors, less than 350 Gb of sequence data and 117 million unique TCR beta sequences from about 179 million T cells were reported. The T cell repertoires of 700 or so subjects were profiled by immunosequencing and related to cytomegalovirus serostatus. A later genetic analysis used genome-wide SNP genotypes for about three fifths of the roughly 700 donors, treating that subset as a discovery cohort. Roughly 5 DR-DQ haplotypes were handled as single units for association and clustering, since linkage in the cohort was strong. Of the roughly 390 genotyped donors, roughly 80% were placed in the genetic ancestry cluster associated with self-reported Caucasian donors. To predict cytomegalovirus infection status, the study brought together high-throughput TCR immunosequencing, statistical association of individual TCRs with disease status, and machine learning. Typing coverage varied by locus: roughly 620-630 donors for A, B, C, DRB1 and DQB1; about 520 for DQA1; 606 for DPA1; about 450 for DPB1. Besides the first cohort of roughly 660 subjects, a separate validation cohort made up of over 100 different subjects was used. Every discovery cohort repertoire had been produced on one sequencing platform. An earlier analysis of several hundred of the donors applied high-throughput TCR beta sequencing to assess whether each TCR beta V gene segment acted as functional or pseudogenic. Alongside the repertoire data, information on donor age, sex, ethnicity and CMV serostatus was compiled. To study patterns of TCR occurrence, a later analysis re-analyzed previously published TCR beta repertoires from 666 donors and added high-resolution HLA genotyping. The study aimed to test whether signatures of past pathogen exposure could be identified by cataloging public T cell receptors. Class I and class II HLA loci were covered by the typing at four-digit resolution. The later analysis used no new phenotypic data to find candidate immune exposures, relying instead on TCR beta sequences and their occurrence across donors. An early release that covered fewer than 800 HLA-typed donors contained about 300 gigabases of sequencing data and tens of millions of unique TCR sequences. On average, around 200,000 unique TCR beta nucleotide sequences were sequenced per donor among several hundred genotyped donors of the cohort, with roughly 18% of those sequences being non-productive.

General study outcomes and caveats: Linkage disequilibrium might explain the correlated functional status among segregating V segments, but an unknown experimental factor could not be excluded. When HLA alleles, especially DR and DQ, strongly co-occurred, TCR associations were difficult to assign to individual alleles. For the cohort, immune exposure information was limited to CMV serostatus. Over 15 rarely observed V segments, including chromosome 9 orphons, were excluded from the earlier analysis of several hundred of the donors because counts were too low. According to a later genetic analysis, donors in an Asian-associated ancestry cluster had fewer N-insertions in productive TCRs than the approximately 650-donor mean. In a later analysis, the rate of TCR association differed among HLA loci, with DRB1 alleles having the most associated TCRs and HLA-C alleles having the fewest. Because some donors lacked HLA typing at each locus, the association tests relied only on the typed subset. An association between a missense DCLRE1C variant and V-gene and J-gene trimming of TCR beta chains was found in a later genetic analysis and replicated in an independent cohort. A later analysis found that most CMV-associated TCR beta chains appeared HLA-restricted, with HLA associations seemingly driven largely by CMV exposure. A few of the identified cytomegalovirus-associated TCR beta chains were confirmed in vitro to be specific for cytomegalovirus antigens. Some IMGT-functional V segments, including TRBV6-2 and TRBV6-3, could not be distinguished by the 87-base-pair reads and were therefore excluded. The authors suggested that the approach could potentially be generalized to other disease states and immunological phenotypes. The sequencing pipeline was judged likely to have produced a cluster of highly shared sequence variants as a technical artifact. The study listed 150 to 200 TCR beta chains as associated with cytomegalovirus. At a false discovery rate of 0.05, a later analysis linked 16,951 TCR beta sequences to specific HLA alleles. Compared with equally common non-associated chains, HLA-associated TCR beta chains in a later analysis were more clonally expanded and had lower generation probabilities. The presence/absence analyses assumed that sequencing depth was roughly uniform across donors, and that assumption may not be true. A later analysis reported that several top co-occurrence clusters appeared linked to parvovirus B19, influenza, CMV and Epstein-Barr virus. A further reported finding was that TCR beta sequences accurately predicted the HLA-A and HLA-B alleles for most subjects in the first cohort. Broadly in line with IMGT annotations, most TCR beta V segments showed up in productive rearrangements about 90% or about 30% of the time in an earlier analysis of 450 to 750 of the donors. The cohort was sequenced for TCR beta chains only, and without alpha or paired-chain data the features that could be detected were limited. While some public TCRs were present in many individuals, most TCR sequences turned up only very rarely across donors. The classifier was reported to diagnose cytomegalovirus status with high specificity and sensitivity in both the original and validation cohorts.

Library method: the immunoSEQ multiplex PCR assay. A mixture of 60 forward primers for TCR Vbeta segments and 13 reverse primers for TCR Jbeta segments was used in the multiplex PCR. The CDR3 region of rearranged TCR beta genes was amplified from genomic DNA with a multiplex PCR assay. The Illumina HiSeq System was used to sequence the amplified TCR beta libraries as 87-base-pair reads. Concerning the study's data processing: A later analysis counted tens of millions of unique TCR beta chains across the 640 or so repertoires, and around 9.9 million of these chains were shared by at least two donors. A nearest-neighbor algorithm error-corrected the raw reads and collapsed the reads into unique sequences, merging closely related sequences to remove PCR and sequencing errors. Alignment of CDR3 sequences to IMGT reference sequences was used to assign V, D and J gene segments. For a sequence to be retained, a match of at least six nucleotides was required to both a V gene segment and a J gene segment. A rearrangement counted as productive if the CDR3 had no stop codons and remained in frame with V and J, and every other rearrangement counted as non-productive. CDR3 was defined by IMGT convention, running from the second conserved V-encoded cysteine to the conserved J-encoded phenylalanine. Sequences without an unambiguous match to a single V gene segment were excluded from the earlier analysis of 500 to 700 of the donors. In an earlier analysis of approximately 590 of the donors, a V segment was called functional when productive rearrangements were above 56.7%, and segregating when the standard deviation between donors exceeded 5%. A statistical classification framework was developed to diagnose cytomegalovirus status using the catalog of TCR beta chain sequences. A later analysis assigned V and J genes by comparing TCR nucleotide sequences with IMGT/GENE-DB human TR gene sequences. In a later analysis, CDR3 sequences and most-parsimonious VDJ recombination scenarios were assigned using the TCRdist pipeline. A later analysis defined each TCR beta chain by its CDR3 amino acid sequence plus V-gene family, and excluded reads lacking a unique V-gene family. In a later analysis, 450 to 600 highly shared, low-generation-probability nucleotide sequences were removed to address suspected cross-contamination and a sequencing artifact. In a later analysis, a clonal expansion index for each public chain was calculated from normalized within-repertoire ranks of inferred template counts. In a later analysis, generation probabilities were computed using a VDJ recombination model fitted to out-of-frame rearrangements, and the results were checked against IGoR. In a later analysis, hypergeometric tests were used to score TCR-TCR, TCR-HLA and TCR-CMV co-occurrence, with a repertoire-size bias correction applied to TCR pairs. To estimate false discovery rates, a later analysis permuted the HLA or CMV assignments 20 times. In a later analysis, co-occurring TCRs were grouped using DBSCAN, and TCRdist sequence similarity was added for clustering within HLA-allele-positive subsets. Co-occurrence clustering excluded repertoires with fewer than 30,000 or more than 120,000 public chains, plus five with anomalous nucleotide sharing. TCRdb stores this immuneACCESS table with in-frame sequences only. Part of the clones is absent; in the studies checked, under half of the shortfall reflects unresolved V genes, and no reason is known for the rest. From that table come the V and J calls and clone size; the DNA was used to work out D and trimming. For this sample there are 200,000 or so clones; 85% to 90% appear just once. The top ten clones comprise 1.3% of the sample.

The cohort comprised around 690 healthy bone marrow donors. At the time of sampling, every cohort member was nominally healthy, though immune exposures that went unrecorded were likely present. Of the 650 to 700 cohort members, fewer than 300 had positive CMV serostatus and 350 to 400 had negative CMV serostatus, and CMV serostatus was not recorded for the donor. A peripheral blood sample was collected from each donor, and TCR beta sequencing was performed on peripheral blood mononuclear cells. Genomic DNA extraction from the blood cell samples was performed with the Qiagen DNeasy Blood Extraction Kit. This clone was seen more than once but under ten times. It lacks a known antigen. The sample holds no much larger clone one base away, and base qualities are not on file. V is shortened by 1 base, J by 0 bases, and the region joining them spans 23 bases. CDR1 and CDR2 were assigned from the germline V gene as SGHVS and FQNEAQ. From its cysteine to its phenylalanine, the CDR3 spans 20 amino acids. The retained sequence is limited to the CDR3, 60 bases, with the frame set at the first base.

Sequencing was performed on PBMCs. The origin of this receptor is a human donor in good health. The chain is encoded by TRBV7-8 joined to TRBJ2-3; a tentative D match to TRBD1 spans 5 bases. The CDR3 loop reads CASSLVETAASPSSTDTQYF. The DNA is TGTGCCAGCAGCTTAGTCGAGACAGCCGCAAGTCCTTCTAGCACAGATACGCAGTATTTT.